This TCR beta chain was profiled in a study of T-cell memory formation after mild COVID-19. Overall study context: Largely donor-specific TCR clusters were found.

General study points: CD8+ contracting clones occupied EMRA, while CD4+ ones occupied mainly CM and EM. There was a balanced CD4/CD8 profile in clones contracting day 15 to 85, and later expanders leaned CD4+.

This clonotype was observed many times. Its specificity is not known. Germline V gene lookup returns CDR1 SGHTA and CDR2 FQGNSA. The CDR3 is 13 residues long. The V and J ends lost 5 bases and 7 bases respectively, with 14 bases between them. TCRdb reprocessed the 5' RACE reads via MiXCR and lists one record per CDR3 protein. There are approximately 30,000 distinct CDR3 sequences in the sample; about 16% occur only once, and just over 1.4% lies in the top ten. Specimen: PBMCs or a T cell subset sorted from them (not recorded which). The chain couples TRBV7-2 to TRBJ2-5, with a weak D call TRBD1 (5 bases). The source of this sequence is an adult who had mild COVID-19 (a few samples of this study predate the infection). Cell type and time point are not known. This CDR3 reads CASSPRAPRTQYF. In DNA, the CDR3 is TGTGCCAGCAGCCCCAGGGCCCCAAGGACCCAGTACTTC.